The 5 T cell receptor beta chains below come from one sample, sequenced in a study of blood T cells in healthy people across ages. The second PCR ran roughly 7 to 12 cycles with a sample-barcoded 5' primer and J-beta primers. TCRdb reanalysed the 5' RACE reads using MiXCR and keeps one entry per CDR3 protein. The profile covers 800,000 to 1,300,000 distinct CDR3 sequences, with 25% appearing a single time and about 0.72% taken by the ten largest. These sequences were also reported in another study, on T cells of mothers and their children.

The sample taken for sequencing was blood. The origin of the receptors is a girl aged 2-15 years in good health.

This chain joins TRBV12-3 or TRBV12-4 and TRBJ1-2; D unresolved. Trimming removed 7 bases at V and 0 bases at J, with 9 bases between. The CDR3 consists of 13 residues. DNA of the CDR3: TGTGCCAGCACCAACGGAGCTAACTATGGCTACACCTTC. It translates to CASTNGANYGYTF.

On this clonotype: In this CDR3 the conserved last residue, phenylalanine or tryptophan, is missing, so a read error is likely. The CDR3 DNA reads as TGCAGTGCTAGGTCCCAAGAGACCCAGTACTCC. Its translation: CSARSQETQYS. The chain links TRBV20-1 to TRBJ2-5; D unclear. CDR3 size: 11 residues. V lost 3 bases, J lost 1 base, and 3 bases lay in between. Germline CDR1 reads DFQATT; CDR2 reads SNEGSKA (reference sequence).

In this sample, this clonotype turned up a few times. The chain couples TRBV5-1 to TRBJ2-3; the D is unclear. V lost 2 bases, J lost 4 bases, and 11 bases lay in between. The CDR3 sequence is 14 residues long. CDR1 is SGHRS, CDR2 YFSETQ, per germline. The CDR3 bases are TGCGCCAGCAGCTTACAAAACCACGCAGATACGCAGTATTTT. Amino acids: CASSLQNHADTQYF.

The chain combines TRBV7-2 with TRBJ2-7, with D possibly being TRBD1 (6 bases). The germline V and J ends were trimmed by 5 bases and 6 bases, with 11 bases remaining between them. CDR3 length equals 12 residues. Germline V gives CDR1 SGHTA, CDR2 FQGNSA. For the CDR3, the DNA is TGTGCCAGCAGCCACGGGACAACCGAGCAGTACTTC. The encoded protein is CASSHGTTEQYF.

The V and J genes are TRBV9 and TRBJ2-1; 7 bases are shared with TRBD2. Germline V CDR1 and CDR2: SGDLS, YYNGEE. Trimming took 4 bases from V and 8 from J; bases not matched to a gene: 6. The CDR3 is 13 amino acids. In DNA, the CDR3 is TGTGCCAGCAGCAGCAGCGGGGCCGATGAGCAGTTCTTC. Protein: CASSSSGADEQFF.